This T cell receptor beta chain originates from a study of breast tumors, draining lymph nodes, adjacent tissues. Study-level results: Data fit most tumor T cells coming from lymph node, expanding in tumor.

Axillary draining lymph nodes of breast cancer patients supplied the node samples. As concerns this clonotype: Its target is not known. One junction end disagrees with the germline gene, perhaps due to a read error.

A single record per CDR3 protein comes from TCRdb applying MiXCR to the multiplex PCR reads. Here the sample spans about 180,000 distinct CDR3 sequences, approximately 30% being singletons. This CDR3 comprises 16 residues. Germline CDR1 is SGHAT and CDR2 is FQDESV (reference sequence). Input material: axillary lymph node tissue. This sequence originates from a female donor with breast cancer. Some clones in this sample may be carry-over from other donors' samples. V and J are TRBV11-1 and TRBJ1-4; D unresolved. For the CDR3, the DNA is TGTGCCAGCAGCTTATGGCCCAGAGGTGATAATGAAGAACTGTTTTTT. Amino acids: CASSLWPRGDNEELFF.